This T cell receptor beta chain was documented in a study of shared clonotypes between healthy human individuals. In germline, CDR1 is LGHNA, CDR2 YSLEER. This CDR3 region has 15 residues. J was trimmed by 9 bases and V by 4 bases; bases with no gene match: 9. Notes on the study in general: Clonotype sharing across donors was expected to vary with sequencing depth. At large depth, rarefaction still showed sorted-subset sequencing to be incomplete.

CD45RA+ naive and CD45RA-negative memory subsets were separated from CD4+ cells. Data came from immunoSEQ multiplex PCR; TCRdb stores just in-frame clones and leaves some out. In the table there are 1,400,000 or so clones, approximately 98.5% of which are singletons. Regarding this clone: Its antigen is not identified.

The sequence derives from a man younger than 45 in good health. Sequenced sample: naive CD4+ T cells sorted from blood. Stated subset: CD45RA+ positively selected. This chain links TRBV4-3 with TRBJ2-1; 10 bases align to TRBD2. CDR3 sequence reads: CASSRGALAGVEQFF. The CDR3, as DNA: TGCGCCAGCAGCCGAGGCGCTCTAGCGGGAGTTGAGCAGTTCTTC.